Below are 27 T cell receptor beta chains sequenced from a single sample in a study of CD8+ T cells in alopecia areata. The treatment is: oral pan-JAK inhibitor, 5-10 mg twice daily. In alopecia areata patients, both lesional scalp punch biopsies and peripheral blood were collected. Extracted RNA was reverse transcribed into cDNA, the sequencing template. Only in-frame clones appear in the TCRdb table, and some are missing; sequencing was by immunoSEQ multiplex PCR. The sample carries approximately 3,300 clones, around four fifths recorded once. Sample: skin, taken at week 24, from a patient treated with tofacitinib. The receptors stem from a human donor with alopecia areata.

This clone is a singleton in its sample. This chain joins TRBV7-8 and TRBJ2-5; D is tentatively TRBD1 or TRBD2 (5 bases each). V was shortened by 2 bases and J by 11 bases, with 24 bases between the two germline ends. Germline V gene sequence: CDR1 SGHVS, CDR2 FQNEAQ. The CDR3 loop spans 16 amino acids. The CDR3 DNA is TGTGCCAGCAGCTTACCCAACCCCAACAGGCGTAGGGAGCAGTACTTC. Translated: CASSLPNPNRRREQYF.

This sequence joins TRBV11-2 and TRBJ2-5; D unclear. V shed 4 bases and J shed 0 bases, with 0 bases lying between them. This CDR3 has 11 residues. Per germline, CDR1 SGHAT and CDR2 FQNNGV. The DNA for the CDR3 is TGTGCCAGCAGCTACCAAGAGACCCAGTACTTC. Protein sequence: CASSYQETQYF. Looking up the rest from reference TRBV11-2 and TRBJ2-5 gives the full variable domain: EAGVAQSPRYKIIEKRQSVAFWCNPISGHATLYWYQQILGQGPKLLIQFQNNGVVDDSQLPKDRFSAERLKGVDSTLKIQPAKLEDSAVYLCASSYQETQYFGPGTRLLVL.

The chain uses TRBV28 and TRBJ2-1; D is possibly TRBD1 or TRBD2 (6 bases each). The V end lost 10 bases, the J end lost 6 bases, and 19 bases lay between the germline ends. Per germline, CDR1 MDHEN and CDR2 SYDVKM. The CDR3 is 14 amino acids. DNA for the CDR3: TGTGCCACCTCCTCCGGGGGCCTCTCCAATGAGCAGTTCTTC. Its protein is CATSSGGLSNEQFF. Based on the CDR3 plus reference TRBV28 and TRBJ2-1, the full variable domain is DVKVTQSSRYLVKRTGEKVFLECVQDMDHENMFWYRQDPGLGLRLIYFSYDVKMKEKGDIPEGYSVSREKKERFSLILESASTNQTSMYLCATSSGGLSNEQFFGPGTRLTVL.

This rearrangement joins TRBV11-2 to TRBJ2-5; D remains unclear. The ends were cut back, 3 bases at V and 5 bases at J, with 25 bases in the middle. Germline V gives CDR1 SGHAT, CDR2 FQNNGV. The CDR3 is 18 residues long. CDR3 protein: CASSLTSPALEHRETQYF. CDR3 sequence (DNA): TGTGCCAGCAGCTTGACGTCCCCCGCCTTGGAACACCGGGAGACCCAGTACTTC. Full variable domain (rest looked up from reference TRBV11-2 and TRBJ2-5): EAGVAQSPRYKIIEKRQSVAFWCNPISGHATLYWYQQILGQGPKLLIQFQNNGVVDDSQLPKDRFSAERLKGVDSTLKIQPAKLEDSAVYLCASSLTSPALEHRETQYFGPGTRLLVL.

The sample holds one count of this clone. The rearrangement joins TRBV29-1 to TRBJ2-1; D call uncertain. Trimming stripped 3 bases from V and 3 bases from J, with 18 bases between. Germline-derived CDR1 and CDR2 are SQVTM and ANQGSEA. This CDR3 comprises 16 residues. CDR3 sequence: CSVDGFRLGRYNEQFF. For the CDR3, the DNA is TGCAGCGTTGATGGCTTTCGACTCGGACGCTACAATGAGCAGTTCTTC.

The chain uses TRBV2 and TRBJ2-7, with 9 bases identical to TRBD1. Germline CDR1 and CDR2: SNHLY and FYNNEI. The length of the CDR3 is 14 residues. The V segment lost 2 bases and the J segment 7 bases; nucleotides outside the gene matches: 6. DNA for the CDR3: TGTGCCAGCAGTGAAATAACAGGGGGCGCGGAGCAGTACTTC. The encoded protein is CASSEITGGAEQYF.

Only a few counts were recorded for this clone. The V gene is TRBV11-2, the J gene TRBJ2-7, with 9 bases that match TRBD2. The length of the CDR3 is 14 residues. From germline, CDR1 is SGHAT and CDR2 FQNNGV. V lost 1 base, J lost 5 bases, and 3 bases stayed unmatched. The CDR3 DNA is TGTGCCAGCAGCTTAGTACTAGCGGGTAACGAGCAGTACTTC. Translating it yields CASSLVLAGNEQYF.

This clone was recorded a few times. The V gene is TRBV19, the J gene TRBJ2-3; 11 bases fit TRBD2. V lost 5 bases and J lost 0; bases outside the gene matches: 7. The CDR3 has 17 residues. Germline CDR1 and CDR2: LNHDA and SQIVND (reference sequence). The CDR3 bases are TGTGCCAGTAGTGCCTTGGGACTAGCGGCTAGCACAGATACGCAGTATTTT. It is translated as CASSALGLAASTDTQYF.

The V call is TRBV6-5, the J call TRBJ2-3; no reliable D call. With 5 bases removed from V and 4 bases from J, the gap between germline ends came to 7 bases. CDR3 length: 12 residues. In germline, CDR1 is MNHEY, CDR2 SVGAGI. CDR3 protein: CASSPAPDTQYF. The DNA of the CDR3 is TGTGCCAGCAGTCCTGCCCCAGATACGCAGTATTTT.

The chain joins TRBV14 to TRBJ1-1; 9 bases line up with TRBD1. Looked up from germline, CDR1 is SGHDN and CDR2 is FVKESK. The length of the CDR3 is 24 residues. Losses at the gene ends were 0 bases for V and 9 bases for J; bases not matched to a gene: 35. In DNA, the CDR3 is TGTGCCAGCAGCCAAGAAAGGGGTTGGGGGACAGGGATTTTAAGGGGCAAATCAACCGCTCAAGCTTTCTTT. Protein: CASSQERGWGTGILRGKSTAQAFF. Variable domain in full (rest from reference TRBV14 and TRBJ1-1): EAGVTQFPSHSVIEKGQTVTLRCDPISGHDNLYWYRRVMGKEIKFLLHFVKESKQDESGMPNNRFLAERTGGTYSTLKVQPAELEDSGVYFCASSQERGWGTGILRGKSTAQAFFGQGTRLTVV.

The chain carries TRBV5-6 and TRBJ1-5; D is perhaps TRBD1 (6 bases). The V end lost 2 bases, the J end lost 3 bases, and 9 bases lay between the germline ends. CDR1 is SGHDT and CDR2 is YYEEEE in the germline V gene. This CDR3 is built from 14 residues. CDR3 amino acids: CASSLTGTNQPQHF. The CDR3 DNA sequence: TGTGCCAGCAGCTTAACAGGGACCAATCAGCCCCAGCATTTT.

The V call is TRBV19, the J call TRBJ2-5; D is unresolved. Germline-derived CDR1 and CDR2 are LNHDA and SQIVND (reference sequence). Trimming pared 2 bases from V and 0 bases from J, leaving 1 base between. This CDR3 comprises 12 residues. This CDR3 reads CASSINQETQYF. CDR3 nucleotide sequence: TGTGCCAGTAGTATAAACCAAGAGACCCAGTACTTC. The variable domain in full, with the rest retrieved from reference TRBV19 and TRBJ2-5, is DGGITQSPKYLFRKEGQNVTLSCEQNLNHDAMYWYRQDPGQGLRLIYYSQIVNDFQKGDIAEGYSVSREKKESFPLTVTSAQKNPTAFYLCASSINQETQYFGPGTRLLVL.

A note on this clone: Relative to the germline gene, one junction end is altered; a read error may explain this. V gene TRBV5-1 combines with J gene TRBJ2-2, with TRBD1 identical over 9 bases. Germline V CDR1 and CDR2: SGHRS, YFSETQ. The CDR3 loop spans 16 amino acids. The CDR3 loop is CASSAPQGANTGEPFF. CDR3 DNA: TGCGCCAGCAGCGCCCCACAGGGGGCGAACACCGGGGAGCCGTTTTTT.

This CDR3 is CASSGGQGFTDTQYF. The CDR3, as DNA: TGTGCCAGCAGTGGTGGGCAGGGTTTTACAGATACGCAGTATTTT. The chain is built from TRBV11-1 and TRBJ2-3; TRBD1 is a possible D gene (5 bases). V was pared by 6 bases and J by 3 bases, with 16 bases between. Germline V gene sequence: CDR1 SGHAT, CDR2 FQDESV (reference sequence). The CDR3 sequence is 15 residues long.

The V gene is TRBV4-2, the J gene TRBJ2-3; TRBD2 matches 12 bases. With 4 bases clipped from V and 2 bases from J, the junction kept 4 bases outside the gene matches. Germline CDR1 LGHNA, CDR2 YNFKEQ. The CDR3 totals 16 residues. CDR3 nucleotides: TGTGCCAGCAGCCCGTGGACTAGCGGGGTCACAGATACGCAGTATTTT. This encodes CASSPWTSGVTDTQYF.

The chain recombines TRBV6-6 with TRBJ2-3; 8 bases map to TRBD2. Germline V gene data show CDR1 as MNHNY and CDR2 as SVGAGI (reference sequence). Trimming took 5 bases from V and 2 from J; bases not matched to a gene: 6. The CDR3 has 15 residues. CDR3 nucleotide sequence: TGTGCCAGCAGTATGGGGACTAGTGACACAGATACGCAGTATTTT. Translating it yields CASSMGTSDTDTQYF.

V is TRBV6-6 and J is TRBJ2-6; 7 bases fit TRBD1. The germline gives CDR1 MNHNY, CDR2 SVGAGI (reference sequence). This CDR3 has 13 amino acids. This chain's CDR3 is CAGTGVGANVLTF. The CDR3 nucleotides read TGTGCTGGAACAGGGGTTGGGGCCAACGTCCTGACTTTC.

The gene calls are TRBV29-1 and TRBJ2-5; 8 nucleotides align to TRBD1. Germline V gene sequence: CDR1 SQVTM, CDR2 ANQGSEA. With V trimmed by 7 bases and J by 5 bases, 6 bases remained unmatched. This CDR3 is 12 amino acids long. CDR3 DNA: TGCAGCGCAGACAGGGGCCGGGAGACCCAGTACTTC. Encoded protein: CSADRGRETQYF. Using reference TRBV29-1 and TRBJ2-5 for the parts outside the CDR3, the full variable domain is SAVISQKPSRDICQRGTSLTIQCQVDSQVTMMFWYRQQPGQSLTLIATANQGSEATYESGFVIDKFPISRPNLTFSTLTVSNMSPEDSSIYLCSADRGRETQYFGPGTRLLVL.

V and J are TRBV6-6 and TRBJ1-6; TRBD1 aligns across 8 bases. In germline, CDR1 is MNHNY, CDR2 SVGAGI (reference sequence). The length of the CDR3 is 13 residues. J lost 8 bases, V lost 6 bases, and 3 bases had no gene match. The CDR3 DNA reads TGTGCCAGCAGGGACAGGGATGATTCACCCCTCCACTTT. Its translation: CASRDRDDSPLHF.

This rearrangement joins TRBV4-3 to TRBJ2-7; tentative D call: TRBD1 (8 bases). This CDR3 spans 16 amino acids. CDR1 LGHNA and CDR2 YSLEER come from the germline V gene. Deletions cut 3 bases from V and 7 bases from J, with 22 bases between. CDR3 protein: CASSQGGTGSPREQYF. The CDR3 bases are TGCGCCAGCAGCCAGGGGGGGACAGGTTCCCCTCGGGAGCAGTACTTC.

V gene TRBV4-2 combines with J gene TRBJ1-6; 8 bases are a match to TRBD1. The germline V gene has CDR1 LGHNA and CDR2 YNFKEQ. The CDR3 contains 14 residues. Unmatched junction bases numbered 2, after V lost 4 bases and J lost 6 bases. Here the CDR3 DNA reads TGTGCCAGCAGCCCAGGACAGGGTAATTCACCCCTCCACTTT. This translates into CASSPGQGNSPLHF.

The V gene is TRBV18, the J gene TRBJ2-1; 14 positions match TRBD2. The CDR3 spans 14 residues. Trimming at V came to 6 bases and at J to 12 bases, leaving 7 bases not matched to a gene. Germline CDR1 is KGHSH and CDR2 is LQKENI. Written as DNA, the CDR3 is TGTGCCAGCTCGTCGGGACTAGCGGGGGTAGGGCAGTTCTTC. Its translation: CASSSGLAGVGQFF.

The rearrangement uses TRBV5-1 and TRBJ2-3, with 8 bases fitting TRBD2. The germline gives CDR1 SGHRS, CDR2 YFSETQ. CDR3 length: 15 residues. Trimming took 4 bases from V and 1 from J; bases not matched to a gene: 5. CDR3 loop: CASSTSLAGTDTQYF. As DNA, the CDR3 is TGCGCCAGCAGCACCTCACTAGCGGGCACAGATACGCAGTATTTT.

This chain uses TRBV6-5 with TRBJ2-2; weak D call: TRBD2 (6 bases). This CDR3 contains 14 residues. Germline V gene lookup returns CDR1 MNHEY and CDR2 SVGAGI. V lost 6 bases and J lost 3, with 11 bases in between. The CDR3 bases are TGTGCCAGCAGAGTACCGGGGGACACCGGGGAGCTGTTTTTT. Translation gives CASRVPGDTGELFF.

CDR3: CSVGEVGQPQHF. CDR3 coding DNA: TGCAGCGTTGGAGAAGTAGGTCAGCCCCAGCATTTT. This chain links TRBV29-1 with TRBJ1-5; no reliable D call. The CDR3 length is 12 residues. V gave up 4 bases and J gave up 6 bases, with 10 bases separating them. The V gene's germline CDR1 is SQVTM and CDR2 ANQGSEA.

The CDR3: CASSLVGGYQETQYF. DNA of the CDR3: TGTGCCAGCAGCTTAGTAGGAGGGTACCAAGAGACCCAGTACTTC. V gene TRBV7-2 combines with J gene TRBJ2-5; D might be TRBD2 (6 bases). There are 15 residues in the CDR3. V was cut by 1 base and J by 0 bases, with 9 bases left in between. Per the germline V gene, CDR1 is SGHTA and CDR2 is FQGNSA.

This clone was counted between two and nine times. V gene TRBV7-9 combines with J gene TRBJ2-5; D is possibly TRBD1 (5 bases). V was cut by 5 bases and J by 4 bases, with 14 bases left in between. The CDR3 extends over 14 amino acids. Germline CDR1 and CDR2: SEHNR and FQNEAQ (reference sequence). The DNA for the CDR3 is TGTGCCAGCAGCCAGGACATTTTCGGAGAGACCCAGTACTTC. This encodes CASSQDIFGETQYF.